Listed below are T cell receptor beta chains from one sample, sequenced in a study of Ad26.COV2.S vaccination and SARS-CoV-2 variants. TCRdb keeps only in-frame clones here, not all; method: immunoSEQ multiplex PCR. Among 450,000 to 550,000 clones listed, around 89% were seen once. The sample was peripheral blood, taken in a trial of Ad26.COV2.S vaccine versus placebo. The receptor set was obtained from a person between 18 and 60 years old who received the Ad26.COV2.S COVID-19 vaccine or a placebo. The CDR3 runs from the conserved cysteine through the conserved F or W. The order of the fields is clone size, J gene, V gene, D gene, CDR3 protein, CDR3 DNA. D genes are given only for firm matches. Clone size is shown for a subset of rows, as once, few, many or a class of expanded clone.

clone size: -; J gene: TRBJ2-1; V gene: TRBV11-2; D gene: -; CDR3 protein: CASSAIRVYYNEQFF; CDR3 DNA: TGTGCCAGCAGCGCCATCCGGGTTTACTACAATGAGCAGTTCTTC
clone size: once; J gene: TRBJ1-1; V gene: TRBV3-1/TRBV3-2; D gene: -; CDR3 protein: CASSPLAWAGGEAFF; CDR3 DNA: TGTGCCAGCAGCCCATTGGCCTGGGCCGGGGGTGAAGCTTTCTTT
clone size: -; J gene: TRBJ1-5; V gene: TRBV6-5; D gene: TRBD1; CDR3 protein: CASSPTGVGQPQHF; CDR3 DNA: TGTGCCAGCAGCCCGACAGGGGTCGGTCAGCCCCAGCATTTT
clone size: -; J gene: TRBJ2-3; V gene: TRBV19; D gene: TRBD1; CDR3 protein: CASKRTGSTDTQYF; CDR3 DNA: TGTGCCAGTAAGAGGACAGGGAGTACAGATACGCAGTATTTT
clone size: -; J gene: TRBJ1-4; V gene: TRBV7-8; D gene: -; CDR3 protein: CASRLLDVKGEKLFF; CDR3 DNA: TGTGCCAGCCGACTTCTGGACGTGAAAGGAGAAAAACTGTTTTTT
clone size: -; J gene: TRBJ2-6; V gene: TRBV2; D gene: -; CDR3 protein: CASSVGASGANVLTF; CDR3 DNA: TGTGCCAGCAGTGTTGGGGCCTCTGGGGCCAACGTCCTGACTTTC
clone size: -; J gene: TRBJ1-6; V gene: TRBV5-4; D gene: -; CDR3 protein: CASSKGGGGYNSPLHF; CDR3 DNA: TGTGCCAGCAGCAAAGGGGGGGGCGGCTATAATTCACCCCTCCACTTT
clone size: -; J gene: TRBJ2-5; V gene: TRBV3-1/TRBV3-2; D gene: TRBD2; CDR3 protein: CASSQGSGGPRRETQYF; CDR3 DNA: TGTGCCAGCAGCCAAGGTTCGGGAGGGCCCCGGAGAGAGACCCAGTACTTC
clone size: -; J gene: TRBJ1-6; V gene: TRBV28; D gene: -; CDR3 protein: CASSPPDRTLAPLHF; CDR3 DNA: TGTGCCAGCAGCCCACCCGACAGGACTCTCGCACCCCTCCACTTT
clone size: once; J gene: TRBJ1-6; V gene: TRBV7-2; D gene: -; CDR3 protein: CASSLGTGTSNSPLHF; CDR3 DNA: TGTGCCAGCAGCTTAGGGACCGGGACAAGCAATTCACCCCTCCACTTT
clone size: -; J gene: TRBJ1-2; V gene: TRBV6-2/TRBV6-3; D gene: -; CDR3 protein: CASSFDRANYGYTF; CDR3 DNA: TGTGCCAGCAGCTTCGACAGAGCTAACTATGGCTACACCTTC
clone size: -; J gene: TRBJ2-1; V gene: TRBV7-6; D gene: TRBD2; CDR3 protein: CASSLNRAGIYEQFF; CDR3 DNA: TGTGCCAGCAGCTTAAATAGAGCGGGAATCTATGAGCAGTTCTTC
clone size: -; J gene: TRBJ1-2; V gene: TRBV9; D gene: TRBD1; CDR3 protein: CASSARTGQGANGYTF; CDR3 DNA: TGTGCCAGCAGCGCCAGGACGGGACAGGGGGCTAATGGCTACACCTTC
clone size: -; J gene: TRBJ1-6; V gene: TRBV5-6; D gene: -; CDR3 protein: CASSLDGGAFGSPLHF; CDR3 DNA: TGTGCCAGCAGCTTGGACGGGGGGGCGTTCGGATCACCCCTCCACTTT
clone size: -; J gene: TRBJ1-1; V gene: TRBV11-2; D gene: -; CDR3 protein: CASSSQPNTEAFF; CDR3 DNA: TGTGCCAGCAGCTCACAACCGAACACTGAAGCTTTCTTT
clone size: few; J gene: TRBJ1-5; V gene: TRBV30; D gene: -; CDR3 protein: CAWSRDNNQPQHF; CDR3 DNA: TGTGCCTGGAGTCGGGACAATAATCAGCCCCAGCATTTT
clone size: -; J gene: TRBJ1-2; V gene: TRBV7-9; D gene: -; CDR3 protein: CASGERGGRFKGYTF; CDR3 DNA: TGTGCCAGCGGAGAACGGGGTGGGCGTTTTAAGGGCTACACCTTC
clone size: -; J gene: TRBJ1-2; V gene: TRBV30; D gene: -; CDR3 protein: CAWTLGLAGYTF; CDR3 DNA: TGTGCCTGGACCCTAGGACTTGCAGGCTACACCTTC
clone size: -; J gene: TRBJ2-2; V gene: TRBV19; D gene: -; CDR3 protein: CASRGSSTGELFF; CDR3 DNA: TGTGCCAGTAGGGGTAGCAGCACCGGGGAGCTGTTTTTT
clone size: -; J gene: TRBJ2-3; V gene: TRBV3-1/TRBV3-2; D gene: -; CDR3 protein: CASSPYGGTDTQYF; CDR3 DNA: TGTGCCAGCAGCCCCTACGGGGGCACAGATACGCAGTATTTT
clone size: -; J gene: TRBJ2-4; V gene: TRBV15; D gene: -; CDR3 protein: CATSRVGGAKNIQYF; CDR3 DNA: TGTGCCACCAGCAGAGTGGGGGGAGCCAAAAACATTCAGTACTTC
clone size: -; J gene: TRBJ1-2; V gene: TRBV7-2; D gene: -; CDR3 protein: CASSFWGRPGGHTF; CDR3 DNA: TGTGCCAGCAGCTTTTGGGGACGTCCCGGGGGCCACACCTTC
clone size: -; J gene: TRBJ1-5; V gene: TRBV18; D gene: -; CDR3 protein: CASSPGGLGHQPQHF; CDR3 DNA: TGTGCCAGCTCACCAGGCGGTCTCGGGCATCAGCCCCAGCATTTT
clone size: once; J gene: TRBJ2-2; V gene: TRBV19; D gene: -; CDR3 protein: CASSLGGMKAGELFF; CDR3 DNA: TGTGCCAGTAGTCTGGGCGGGATGAAGGCCGGGGAGCTGTTTTTT
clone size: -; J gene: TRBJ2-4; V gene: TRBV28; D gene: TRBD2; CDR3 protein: CASRSHTGGETKNIQYF; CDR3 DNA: TGTGCCAGCAGGTCTCATACGGGGGGGGAAACCAAAAACATTCAGTACTTC
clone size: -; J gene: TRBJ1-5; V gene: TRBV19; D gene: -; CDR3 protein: CASSIAWGRDQPQHF; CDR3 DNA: TGTGCCAGTAGTATAGCGTGGGGTCGGGATCAGCCCCAGCATTTT
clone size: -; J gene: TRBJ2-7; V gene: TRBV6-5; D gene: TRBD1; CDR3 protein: CASSYAGQGFYEQYF; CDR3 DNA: TGTGCCAGCAGTTACGCGGGACAGGGTTTCTACGAGCAGTACTTC
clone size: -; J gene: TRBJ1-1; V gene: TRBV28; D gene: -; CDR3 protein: CASVRTWNTEAFF; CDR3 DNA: TGTGCCAGCGTAAGGACATGGAACACTGAAGCTTTCTTT
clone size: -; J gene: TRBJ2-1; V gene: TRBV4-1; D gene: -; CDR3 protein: CASSPFWRGMGNEQFF; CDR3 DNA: TGCGCCAGCAGCCCTTTCTGGCGGGGAATGGGGAATGAGCAGTTCTTC
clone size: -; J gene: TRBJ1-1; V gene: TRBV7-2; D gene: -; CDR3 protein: CASSPSRGGTDTEAFF; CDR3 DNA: TGTGCCAGCAGCCCCTCCCGTGGGGGGACGGACACTGAAGCTTTCTTT
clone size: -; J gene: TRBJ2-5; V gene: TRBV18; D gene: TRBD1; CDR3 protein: CASSTQGQGIGETQYF; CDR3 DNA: TGTGCCAGCTCGACCCAGGGACAGGGGATTGGAGAGACCCAGTACTTC
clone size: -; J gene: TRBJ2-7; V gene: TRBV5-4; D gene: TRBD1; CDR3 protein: CASSHSINRGTYEQYF; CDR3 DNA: TGTGCCAGCAGCCACTCGATAAACAGGGGCACCTACGAGCAGTACTTC
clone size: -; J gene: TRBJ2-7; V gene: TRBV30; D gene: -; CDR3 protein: CAWSRTEEQYF; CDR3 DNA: TGTGCCTGGAGTCGCACTGAGGAGCAGTACTTC
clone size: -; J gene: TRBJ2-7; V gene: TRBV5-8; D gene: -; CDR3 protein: CASSVGHNHEQYF; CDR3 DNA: TGTGCCAGCAGCGTGGGACATAACCACGAGCAGTACTTC
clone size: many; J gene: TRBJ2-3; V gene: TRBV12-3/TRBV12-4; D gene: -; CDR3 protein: CAIGKGGTDTQYF; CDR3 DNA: TGTGCCATCGGAAAAGGAGGCACAGATACGCAGTATTTT
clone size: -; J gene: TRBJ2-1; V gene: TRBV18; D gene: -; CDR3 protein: CASSPGLTNNEQFF; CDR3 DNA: TGTGCCAGCTCACCGGGACTTACAAACAATGAGCAGTTCTTC
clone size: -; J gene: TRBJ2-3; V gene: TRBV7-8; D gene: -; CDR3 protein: CASSLRPRGATDTQYF; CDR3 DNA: TGTGCCAGCAGCTTAAGGCCGAGGGGGGCCACAGATACGCAGTATTTT